This T cell receptor (beta chain) appears in the sequencing data of a study of blood T cell repertoires in COVID-19. Study-level information: COVID-19 samples from acute and convalescent phases originated in the United States, Italy and Spain. In each case, the material was cDNA or gDNA derived from T cells, B-cell-depleted T cells, or PBMCs.

There are 18 residues in the CDR3. Looked up from germline, CDR1 is MNHEY and CDR2 is SMNVEV (reference sequence). V dropped 3 bases and J dropped 0; count of bases not matched to a gene: 4. Original processing notes: Reference gene primer amplification gave nucleated cell count estimates. Some clones are missing from TCRdb's copy, which holds only in-frame ones; the method was immunoSEQ multiplex PCR. From that table come the V and J calls and clone size; the DNA was used to work out D and trimming. The repertoire has fewer than 350,000 clones, around 90% of them found once; the top ten carry about 1.7%. Those enrolled, adults aged roughly 18 to 95 years, came from about two dozen US areas.

The sequence was collected from a woman aged 40 to 55 who had recovered from COVID-19. This chain links TRBV27 with TRBJ2-3, with 15 bases identical to TRBD2. What was sequenced was PBMCs or T cells enriched from blood (not recorded which). This chain's CDR3 is CASSFRTSGRGSTDTQYF. CDR3 DNA: TGTGCCAGCAGTTTCAGGACTAGCGGGAGGGGTAGCACAGATACGCAGTATTTT.